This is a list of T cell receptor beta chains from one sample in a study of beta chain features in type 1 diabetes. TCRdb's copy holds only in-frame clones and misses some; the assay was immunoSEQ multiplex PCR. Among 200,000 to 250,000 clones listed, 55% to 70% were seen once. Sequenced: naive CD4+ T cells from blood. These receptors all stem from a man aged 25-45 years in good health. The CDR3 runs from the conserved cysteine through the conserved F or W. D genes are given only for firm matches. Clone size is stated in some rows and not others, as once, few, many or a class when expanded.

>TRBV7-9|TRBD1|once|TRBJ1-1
CASSAGQGNTEAFF
TGTGCCAGCAGCGCGGGACAGGGAAACACTGAAGCTTTCTTT
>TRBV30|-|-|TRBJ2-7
CAWSPGHPYEQYF
TGTGCCTGGAGTCCGGGACATCCCTACGAGCAGTACTTC
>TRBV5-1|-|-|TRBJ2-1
CASSEGSSSYNEQFF
TGCGCCAGCAGCGAGGGATCTAGCTCCTACAATGAGCAGTTCTTC
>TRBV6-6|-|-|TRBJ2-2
CASSHSANTGELFF
TGTGCCAGCAGCCACTCGGCGAACACCGGGGAGCTGTTTTTT
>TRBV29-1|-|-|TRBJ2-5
CSVEDRPTQETQYF
TGCAGCGTTGAAGATAGGCCCACCCAAGAGACCCAGTACTTC
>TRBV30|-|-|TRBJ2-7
CAWSVEQTISYEQYF
TGTGCCTGGAGTGTGGAACAGACAATTAGCTACGAGCAGTACTTC
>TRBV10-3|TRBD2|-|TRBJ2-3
CASTGTSGRSTDTQYF
TGTGCCAGTACCGGGACTAGCGGGAGAAGCACAGATACGCAGTATTTT
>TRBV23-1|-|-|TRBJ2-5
CASLAGGQNSQETQYF
TGCGCCAGCCTCGCGGGGGGACAGAACTCACAAGAGACCCAGTACTTC
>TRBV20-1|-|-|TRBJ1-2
CSATGFGAYTF
TGCAGTGCTACAGGCTTCGGAGCCTACACCTTC
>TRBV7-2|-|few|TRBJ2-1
CASSLEGNEQFF
TGTGCCAGCAGCTTAGAGGGCAATGAGCAGTTCTTC
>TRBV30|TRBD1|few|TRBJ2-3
CAWKARGGLVDTQYF
TGTGCCTGGAAAGCTAGAGGGGGCTTGGTAGATACGCAGTATTTT
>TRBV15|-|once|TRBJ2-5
CATSRDVAAPQETQYF
TGTGCCACCAGCAGAGATGTGGCGGCCCCCCAAGAGACCCAGTACTTC
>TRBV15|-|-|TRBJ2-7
CATSREVGSYEQYF
TGTGCCACCAGCAGAGAGGTGGGGTCCTACGAGCAGTACTTC
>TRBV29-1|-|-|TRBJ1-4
CSVSDTGVEKLFF
TGCAGCGTTTCTGACACGGGGGTTGAAAAACTGTTTTTT
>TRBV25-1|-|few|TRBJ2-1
CASQSGDRAYNEQFF
TGTGCCAGTCAATCGGGGGACAGAGCCTACAATGAGCAGTTCTTC
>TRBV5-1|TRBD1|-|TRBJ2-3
CASGDSSSTDTQYF
TGCGCCAGCGGGGACAGCTCTAGCACAGATACGCAGTATTTT
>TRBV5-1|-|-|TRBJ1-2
CASSLDVVVGYGYTF
TGCGCCAGCAGCTTGGATGTTGTCGTAGGCTATGGCTACACCTTC
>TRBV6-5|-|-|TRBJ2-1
CASSRGDEQFF
TGTGCCAGCAGTCGAGGCGATGAGCAGTTCTTC
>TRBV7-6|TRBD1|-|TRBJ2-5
CASSEPGTEETQYF
TGTGCCAGCAGTGAACCCGGGACAGAAGAGACCCAGTACTTC
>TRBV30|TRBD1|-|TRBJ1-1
CASPPRGGGSEAFF
TGTGCCTCCCCCCCGCGAGGAGGGGGCTCTGAAGCTTTCTTT
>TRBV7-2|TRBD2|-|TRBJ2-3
CASSLRLAGGTDTQYF
TGTGCCAGCAGCTTACGTCTAGCGGGAGGCACAGATACGCAGTATTTT
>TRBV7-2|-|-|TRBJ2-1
CASSRSAGEQFF
TGTGCCAGCAGTCGTAGCGCTGGTGAGCAGTTCTTC
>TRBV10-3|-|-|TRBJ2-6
CAADSGANVLTF
TGTGCCGCAGACTCTGGGGCCAACGTCCTGACTTTC
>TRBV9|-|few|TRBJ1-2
CASSAQGYGYTF
TGTGCCAGCAGCGCCCAGGGATATGGCTACACCTTC
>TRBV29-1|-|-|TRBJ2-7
CSVYSPLSYEQYF
TGCAGCGTTTACAGCCCCCTGTCCTACGAGCAGTACTTC
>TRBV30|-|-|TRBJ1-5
CALDWGADQPQHF
TGTGCCTTAGACTGGGGGGCCGATCAGCCCCAGCATTTT
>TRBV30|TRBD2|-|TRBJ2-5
CAWSTQSGNQETQYF
TGTGCCTGGAGCACCCAAAGCGGGAACCAAGAGACCCAGTACTTC
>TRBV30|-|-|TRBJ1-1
CAWSVMGNTEAFF
TGTGCCTGGAGTGTAATGGGGAACACTGAAGCTTTCTTT
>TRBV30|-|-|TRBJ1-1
CAWSPGPRNTEAFF
TGTGCCTGGAGCCCGGGGCCGAGGAACACTGAAGCTTTCTTT
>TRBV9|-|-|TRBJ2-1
CASSVVGTSYNEQFF
TGTGCCAGCAGCGTAGTCGGGACTTCCTACAATGAGCAGTTCTTC
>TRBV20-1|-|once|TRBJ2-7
CSARQAYEQYF
TGCAGTGCTAGACAGGCCTACGAGCAGTACTTC
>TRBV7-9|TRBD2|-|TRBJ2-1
CASSRSTSGNEQFF
TGTGCCAGCAGCAGATCGACTAGCGGCAATGAGCAGTTCTTC
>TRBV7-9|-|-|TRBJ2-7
CASSLSMTGYEQYF
TGTGCCAGCAGCTTAAGCATGACCGGGTACGAGCAGTACTTC
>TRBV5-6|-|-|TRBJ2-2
CASSDWTAGELFF
TGTGCCAGCAGCGACTGGACGGCCGGGGAGCTGTTTTTT
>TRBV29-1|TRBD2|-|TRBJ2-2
CSVEGLGTSRTGELFF
TGCAGCGTCGAAGGGCTTGGGACTAGCAGGACCGGGGAGCTGTTTTTT
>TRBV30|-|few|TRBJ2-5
CAWNGGPGETQYF
TGTGCCTGGAATGGGGGGCCTGGGGAGACCCAGTACTTC
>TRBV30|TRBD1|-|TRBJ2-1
CAWSSGTGWVEQFF
TGTGCCTGGAGTTCCGGGACAGGGTGGGTTGAGCAGTTCTTC
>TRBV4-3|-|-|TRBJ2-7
CASSQDLLAPEQYF
TGCGCCAGCAGCCAAGATCTTTTGGCACCCGAGCAGTACTTC
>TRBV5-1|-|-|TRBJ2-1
CASSKDLYNEQFF
TGCGCCAGCAGCAAGGACTTATACAATGAGCAGTTCTTC